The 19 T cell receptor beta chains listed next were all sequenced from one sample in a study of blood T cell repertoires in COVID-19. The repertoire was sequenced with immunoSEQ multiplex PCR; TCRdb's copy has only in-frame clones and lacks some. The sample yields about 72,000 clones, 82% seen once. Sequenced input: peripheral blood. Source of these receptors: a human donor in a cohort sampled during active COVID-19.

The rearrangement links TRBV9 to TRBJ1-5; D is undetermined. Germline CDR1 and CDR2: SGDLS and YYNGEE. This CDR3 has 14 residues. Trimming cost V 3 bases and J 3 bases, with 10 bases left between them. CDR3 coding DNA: TGTGCCAGCAGCGAACTAGGCCTCAATCAGCCCCAGCATTTT. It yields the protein CASSELGLNQPQHF.

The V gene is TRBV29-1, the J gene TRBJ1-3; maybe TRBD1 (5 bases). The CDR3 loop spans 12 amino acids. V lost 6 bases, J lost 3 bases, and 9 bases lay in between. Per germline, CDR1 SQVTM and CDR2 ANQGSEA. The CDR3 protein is CSVPGGGNTIYF. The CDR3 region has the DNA TGCAGCGTCCCGGGGGGTGGAAACACCATATATTTT. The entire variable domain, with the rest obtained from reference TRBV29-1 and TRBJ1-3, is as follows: SAVISQKPSRDICQRGTSLTIQCQVDSQVTMMFWYRQQPGQSLTLIATANQGSEATYESGFVIDKFPISRPNLTFSTLTVSNMSPEDSSIYLCSVPGGGNTIYFGEGSWLTVV.

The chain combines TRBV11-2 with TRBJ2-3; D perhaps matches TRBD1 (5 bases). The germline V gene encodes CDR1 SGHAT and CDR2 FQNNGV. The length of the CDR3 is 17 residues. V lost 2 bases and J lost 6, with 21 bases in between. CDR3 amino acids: CASSLRSTGVLFDTQYF. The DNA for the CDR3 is TGTGCCAGCAGCTTACGTTCCACAGGAGTTTTATTCGATACGCAGTATTTT. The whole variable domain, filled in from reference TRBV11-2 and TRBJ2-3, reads EAGVAQSPRYKIIEKRQSVAFWCNPISGHATLYWYQQILGQGPKLLIQFQNNGVVDDSQLPKDRFSAERLKGVDSTLKIQPAKLEDSAVYLCASSLRSTGVLFDTQYFGPGTRLTVL.

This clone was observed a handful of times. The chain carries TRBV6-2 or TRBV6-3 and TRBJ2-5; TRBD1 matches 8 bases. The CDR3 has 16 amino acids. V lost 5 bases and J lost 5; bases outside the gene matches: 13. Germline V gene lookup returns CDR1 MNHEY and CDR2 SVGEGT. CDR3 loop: CASSTDRGGKRETQYF. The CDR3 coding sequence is TGTGCCAGCAGTACAGACAGGGGCGGTAAAAGGGAGACCCAGTACTTC.

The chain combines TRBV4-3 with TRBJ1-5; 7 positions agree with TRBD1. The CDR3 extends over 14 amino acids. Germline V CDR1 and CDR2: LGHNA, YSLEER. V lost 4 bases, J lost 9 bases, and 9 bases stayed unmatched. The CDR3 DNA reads TGCGCCAGCAGCCGAACAGGGGTCACAGGGCCCCAGCATTTT. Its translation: CASSRTGVTGPQHF.

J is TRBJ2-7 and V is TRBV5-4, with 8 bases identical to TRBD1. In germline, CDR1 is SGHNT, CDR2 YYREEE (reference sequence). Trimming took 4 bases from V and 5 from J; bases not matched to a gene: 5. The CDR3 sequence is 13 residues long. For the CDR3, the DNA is TGTGCCAGCAGCACGGACAGGGTGAACGAGCAGTACTTC. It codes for CASSTDRVNEQYF.

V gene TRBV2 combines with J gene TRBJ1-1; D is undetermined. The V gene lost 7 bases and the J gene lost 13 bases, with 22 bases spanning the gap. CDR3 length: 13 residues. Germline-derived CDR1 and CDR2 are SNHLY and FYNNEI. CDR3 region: CASKPGGFGDGFF. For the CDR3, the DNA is TGTGCCAGCAAGCCGGGAGGTTTTGGGGATGGTTTCTTT.

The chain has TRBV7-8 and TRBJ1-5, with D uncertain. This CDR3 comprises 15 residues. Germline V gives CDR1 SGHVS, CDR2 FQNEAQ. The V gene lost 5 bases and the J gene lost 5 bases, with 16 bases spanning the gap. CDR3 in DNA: TGTGCCAGCAGCCGTGGTTTAAAGTCGGATCAGCCCCAGCATTTT. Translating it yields CASSRGLKSDQPQHF. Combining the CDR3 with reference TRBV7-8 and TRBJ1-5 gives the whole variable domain GAGVSQSPRYKVAKRGQDVALRCDPISGHVSLFWYQQALGQGPEFLTYFQNEAQLDKSGLPSDRFFAERPEGSVSTLKIQRTQQEDSAVYLCASSRGLKSDQPQHFGDGTRLSIL.

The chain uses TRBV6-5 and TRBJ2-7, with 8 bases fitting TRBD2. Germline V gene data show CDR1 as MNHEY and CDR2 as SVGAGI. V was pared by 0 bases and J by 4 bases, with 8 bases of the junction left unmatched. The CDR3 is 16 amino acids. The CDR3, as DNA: TGTGCCAGCAGTTACTCCCCACTAGCGGCTTTATACGAGCAGTACTTC. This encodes CASSYSPLAALYEQYF.

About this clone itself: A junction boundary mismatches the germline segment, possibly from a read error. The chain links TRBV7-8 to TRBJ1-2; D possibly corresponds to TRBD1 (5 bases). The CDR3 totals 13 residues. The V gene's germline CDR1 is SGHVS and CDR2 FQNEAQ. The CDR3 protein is CASSPNDVTVSFF. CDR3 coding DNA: TGTGCCAGCAGCCCTAATGATGTGACAGTTTCCTTTTTC.

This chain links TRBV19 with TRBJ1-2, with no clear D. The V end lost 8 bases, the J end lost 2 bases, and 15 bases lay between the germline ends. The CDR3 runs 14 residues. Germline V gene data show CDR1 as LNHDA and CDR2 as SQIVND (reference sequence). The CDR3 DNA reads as TGTGCCAGTGGAGGAGGGCTGGGGAACTATGGCTACACCTTC. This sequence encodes CASGGGLGNYGYTF. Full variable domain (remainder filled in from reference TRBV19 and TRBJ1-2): DGGITQSPKYLFRKEGQNVTLSCEQNLNHDAMYWYRQDPGQGLRLIYYSQIVNDFQKGDIAEGYSVSREKKESFPLTVTSAQKNPTAFYLCASGGGLGNYGYTFGSGTRLTVV.

CDR3 sequence: CASLQLGGLNTEAFF. The CDR3 nucleotides read TGCGCCAGCCTACAACTCGGGGGATTGAACACTGAAGCTTTCTTT. V usage is TRBV10-2 and J usage is TRBJ1-1; tentative D call: TRBD1 (5 bases). Trimming shortened V by 8 bases and J by 0 bases, and 16 bases separated the two germline ends. Germline V CDR1 and CDR2: WSHSY, SAAADI. This CDR3 has 15 residues.

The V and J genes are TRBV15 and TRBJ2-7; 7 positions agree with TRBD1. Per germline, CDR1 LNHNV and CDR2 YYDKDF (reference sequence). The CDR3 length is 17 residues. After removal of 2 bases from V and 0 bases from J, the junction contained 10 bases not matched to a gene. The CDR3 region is CATSRSTGTAYSYEQYF. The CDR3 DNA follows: TGTGCCACCAGCAGATCTACCGGGACAGCCTACTCCTACGAGCAGTACTTC.

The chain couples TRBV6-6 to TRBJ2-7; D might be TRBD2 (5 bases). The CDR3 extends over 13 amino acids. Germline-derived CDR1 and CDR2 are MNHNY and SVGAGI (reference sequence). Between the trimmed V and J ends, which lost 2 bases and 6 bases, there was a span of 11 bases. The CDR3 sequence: CASSYVLAGEQYF. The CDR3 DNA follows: TGTGCCAGCAGTTACGTTCTGGCGGGCGAGCAGTACTTC.

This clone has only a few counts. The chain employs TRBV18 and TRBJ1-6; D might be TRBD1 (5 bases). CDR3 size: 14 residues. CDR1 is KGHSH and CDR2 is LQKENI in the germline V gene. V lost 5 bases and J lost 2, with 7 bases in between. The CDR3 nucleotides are TGTGCCAGCTCATCGACAGCCTATAATTCACCCCTCCACTTT. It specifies CASSSTAYNSPLHF.

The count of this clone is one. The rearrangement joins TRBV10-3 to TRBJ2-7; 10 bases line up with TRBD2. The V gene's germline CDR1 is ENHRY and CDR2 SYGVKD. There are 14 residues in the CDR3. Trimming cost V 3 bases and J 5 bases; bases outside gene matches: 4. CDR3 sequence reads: CAISESGGANEQYF. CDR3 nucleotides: TGTGCCATCAGTGAAAGCGGGGGGGCTAACGAGCAGTACTTC.

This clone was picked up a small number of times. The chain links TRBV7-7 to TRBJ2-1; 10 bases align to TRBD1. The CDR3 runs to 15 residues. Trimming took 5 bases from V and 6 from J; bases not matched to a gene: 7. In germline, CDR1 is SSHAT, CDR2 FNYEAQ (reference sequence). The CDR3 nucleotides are TGTGCCAGCAGCCCCGGGACAGGGGTATTCAATGAGCAGTTCTTC. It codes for CASSPGTGVFNEQFF.

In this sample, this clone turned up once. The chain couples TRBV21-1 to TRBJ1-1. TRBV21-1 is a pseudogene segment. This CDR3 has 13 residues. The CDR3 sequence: CASSKRSNTEAFF. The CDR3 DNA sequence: TGTGCCAGCAGCAAACGGTCGAACACTGAAGCTTTCTTT.

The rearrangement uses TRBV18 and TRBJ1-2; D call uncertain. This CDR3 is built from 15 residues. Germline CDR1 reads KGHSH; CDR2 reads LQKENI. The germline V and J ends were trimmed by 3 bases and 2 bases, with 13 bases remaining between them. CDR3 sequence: CASSPVHGGNYGYTF. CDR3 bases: TGTGCCAGCTCACCTGTCCATGGAGGGAACTATGGCTACACCTTC.